The rows below give T cell receptor beta chains drawn from one sample of a study of T cells in localized non-small cell lung cancer. The protocol was immunoSEQ multiplex PCR, while the TCRdb copy is restricted to in-frame clones and leaves out a portion. The table has 33,000 or so clones, over 75% seen once. Sequencing was performed on peripheral blood, taken before any cancer treatment. The receptors were gathered from a male donor at least 60 years old with stage III squamous cell lung carcinoma. The CDR3 runs from the conserved cysteine through the conserved F or W. Each record gives: CDR3 protein, CDR3 DNA, J gene, V gene, clone size, D gene. A D gene is named only where the DNA matches it firmly. Clone sizes are given selectively: once, few, many, or a class where the clone is expanded.

CDR3 protein: CSVARRGSETQYF; CDR3 DNA: TGCAGCGTTGCGAGGAGGGGAAGTGAGACCCAGTACTTC; J gene: TRBJ2-5; V gene: TRBV29-1; clone size: .; D gene: .
CDR3 protein: CASSAPGAEKLFF; CDR3 DNA: TGCGCCAGCAGCGCCCCAGGGGCTGAAAAACTGTTTTTT; J gene: TRBJ1-4; V gene: TRBV5-1; clone size: .; D gene: .
CDR3 protein: CASSVELIRGANTGELFF; CDR3 DNA: TGTGCCAGCAGCGTAGAATTGATTAGGGGCGCGAACACCGGGGAGCTGTTTTTT; J gene: TRBJ2-2; V gene: TRBV9; clone size: few; D gene: .
CDR3 protein: CASSLAGTDTQYF; CDR3 DNA: TGTGCCAGCAGCTTAGCGGGCACAGATACGCAGTATTTT; J gene: TRBJ2-3; V gene: TRBV5-4; clone size: .; D gene: .
CDR3 protein: CASSLEGTSGSYEQYF; CDR3 DNA: TGTGCCAGCAGCTTAGAAGGGACTAGCGGATCCTACGAGCAGTACTTC; J gene: TRBJ2-7; V gene: TRBV7-2; clone size: .; D gene: TRBD2
CDR3 protein: CASSLDSTDTQYF; CDR3 DNA: TGCGCCAGCAGCTTGGACAGCACAGATACGCAGTATTTT; J gene: TRBJ2-3; V gene: TRBV5-1; clone size: .; D gene: .
CDR3 protein: CASSEGGEQFF; CDR3 DNA: TGCGCCAGCAGTGAGGGGGGTGAGCAGTTCTTC; J gene: TRBJ2-1; V gene: TRBV10-1; clone size: .; D gene: .
CDR3 protein: CASSPTPGETQYF; CDR3 DNA: TGTGCCAGCAGCCCAACCCCGGGTGAGACCCAGTACTTC; J gene: TRBJ2-5; V gene: TRBV7-6; clone size: .; D gene: .
CDR3 protein: CASSFSSDTEAFF; CDR3 DNA: TGTGCCAGCAGCTTCAGCTCAGACACTGAAGCTTTCTTT; J gene: TRBJ1-1; V gene: TRBV7-2; clone size: .; D gene: .
CDR3 protein: CASSDSGGGYGYTF; CDR3 DNA: TGTGCCAGCAGTGACTCAGGAGGGGGCTATGGCTACACCTTC; J gene: TRBJ1-2; V gene: TRBV6-4; clone size: .; D gene: .
CDR3 protein: CASSKDSIEQFF; CDR3 DNA: TGTGCCAGCAGCAAGGACTCCATTGAGCAGTTCTTC; J gene: TRBJ2-1; V gene: TRBV7-3; clone size: .; D gene: .
CDR3 protein: CASSQVRGHEQYF; CDR3 DNA: TGTGCCAGCAGCCAAGTCAGGGGACACGAGCAGTACTTC; J gene: TRBJ2-7; V gene: TRBV14; clone size: few; D gene: .
CDR3 protein: CASSNRQGGTEAFF; CDR3 DNA: TGTGCCAGCAGCAACCGACAGGGGGGCACTGAAGCTTTCTTT; J gene: TRBJ1-1; V gene: TRBV7-8; clone size: few; D gene: TRBD1
CDR3 protein: CSAGTSSYNEQFF; CDR3 DNA: TGCAGCGCCGGGACTAGCAGCTACAATGAGCAGTTCTTC; J gene: TRBJ2-1; V gene: TRBV29-1; clone size: .; D gene: TRBD2
CDR3 protein: CASGSTGNSYEQYF; CDR3 DNA: TGCGCCAGCGGGTCGACAGGGAACTCCTACGAGCAGTACTTC; J gene: TRBJ2-7; V gene: TRBV5-1; clone size: .; D gene: TRBD1
CDR3 protein: CASSLSYNEQFF; CDR3 DNA: TGTGCCAGCAGCTTAAGCTACAATGAGCAGTTCTTC; J gene: TRBJ2-1; V gene: TRBV7-9; clone size: .; D gene: .
CDR3 protein: CASSARELLGGYTF; CDR3 DNA: TGTGCCAGCAGTGCGCGGGAGCTGCTTGGTGGCTACACCTTC; J gene: TRBJ1-2; V gene: TRBV2; clone size: .; D gene: .
CDR3 protein: CASSLSQAANEKLFF; CDR3 DNA: TGTGCCAGCAGTTTGAGCCAAGCCGCTAATGAAAAACTGTTTTTT; J gene: TRBJ1-4; V gene: TRBV27; clone size: .; D gene: .
CDR3 protein: CASSVADFDSGNTIYF; CDR3 DNA: TGTGCCAGCAGCGTAGCAGACTTTGACTCTGGAAACACCATATATTTT; J gene: TRBJ1-3; V gene: TRBV9; clone size: few; D gene: .
CDR3 protein: CASSSGTAEEPQHF; CDR3 DNA: TGCGCCAGCAGCAGCGGGACAGCTGAGGAGCCCCAGCATTTT; J gene: TRBJ1-5; V gene: TRBV5-1; clone size: few; D gene: TRBD1
CDR3 protein: CASSISGISNEQFF; CDR3 DNA: TGTGCCAGTAGTATAAGCGGGATATCTAATGAGCAGTTCTTC; J gene: TRBJ2-1; V gene: TRBV19; clone size: .; D gene: TRBD2
CDR3 protein: CASSNLDRVIGNTIYF; CDR3 DNA: TGTGCCAGCAGTAACCTGGACAGGGTGATTGGAAACACCATATATTTT; J gene: TRBJ1-3; V gene: TRBV5-6; clone size: .; D gene: TRBD1
CDR3 protein: CASSPTTGGTQYF; CDR3 DNA: TGTGCCAGCAGCCCAACGACAGGGGGAACGCAGTATTTT; J gene: TRBJ2-3; V gene: TRBV7-6; clone size: .; D gene: TRBD1
CDR3 protein: CASSGTGGDGYTF; CDR3 DNA: TGTGCCAGCTCCGGGACAGGGGGCGATGGCTACACCTTC; J gene: TRBJ1-2; V gene: TRBV18; clone size: .; D gene: TRBD1
CDR3 protein: CASSLSYRGTDTQYF; CDR3 DNA: TGTGCCAGCAGCTTGTCATATCGGGGCACAGATACGCAGTATTTT; J gene: TRBJ2-3; V gene: TRBV5-4; clone size: .; D gene: .
CDR3 protein: CASQGQAGNEQFF; CDR3 DNA: TGTGCCAGCCAAGGACAGGCGGGCAATGAGCAGTTCTTC; J gene: TRBJ2-1; V gene: TRBV2; clone size: few; D gene: TRBD1
CDR3 protein: CAWSVGGTSGSETQYF; CDR3 DNA: TGTGCCTGGAGTGTAGGTGGGACTAGCGGCTCGGAGACCCAGTACTTC; J gene: TRBJ2-5; V gene: TRBV30; clone size: .; D gene: TRBD2